The 32 T cell receptor beta chains presented below share a single source sample, sequenced in a study of T cell changes during pregnancy in multiple sclerosis. Sequencing used immunoSEQ multiplex PCR; TCRdb keeps in-frame clones, though not all of them. Seen here are fewer than 65,000 clones, roughly 91% observed once, and the top ten hold 1% to 1.5%. The starting material was peripheral blood, obtained after pregnancy. Receptors were obtained from a female donor in good health, enrolled as a control in a pregnancy study.

V gene TRBV5-1 combines with J gene TRBJ2-1, with 11 bases that match TRBD2. The CDR3 loop spans 16 amino acids. After removal of 7 bases from V and 6 bases from J, the junction contained 12 bases not matched to a gene. Germline lookup yields CDR1 SGHRS and CDR2 YFSETQ. The CDR3 DNA follows: TGCGCCAGCCAGATCGTGATAGCGGGGGGGCCCAATGAGCAGTTCTTC. Translated: CASQIVIAGGPNEQFF.

This clone has just a few counts. The chain is built from TRBV13 and TRBJ1-1; D is possibly TRBD1 (5 bases). Germline V gene data show CDR1 as PRHDT and CDR2 as FYEKMQ (reference sequence). The V gene lost 2 bases and the J gene lost 0 bases, with 10 bases spanning the gap. The CDR3 contains 15 residues. CDR3 sequence reads: CASSLSTGMNTEAFF. CDR3 DNA sequence: TGTGCCAGCAGCTTATCTACAGGCATGAACACTGAAGCTTTCTTT. Supplemented by reference TRBV13 and TRBJ1-1, the full variable domain reads AAGVIQSPRHLIKEKRETATLKCYPIPRHDTVYWYQQGPGQDPQFLISFYEKMQSDKGSIPDRFSAQQFSDYHSELNMSSLELGDSALYFCASSLSTGMNTEAFFGQGTRLTVV.

The genes are TRBV19 and TRBJ1-2; 7 bases fit TRBD1. Trimming at V came to 6 bases and at J to 0 bases, leaving 4 bases not matched to a gene. The CDR3 length is 14 residues. The V gene's germline CDR1 is LNHDA and CDR2 SQIVND (reference sequence). The DNA for the CDR3 is TGTGCCAGTAGGGGACAGAATGCTAACTATGGCTACACCTTC. Its protein is CASRGQNANYGYTF.

The genes are TRBV5-4 and TRBJ1-4, with 9 nucleotides matching TRBD1. The CDR3 runs 15 residues. The V and J ends lost 4 bases and 5 bases, in that order; junction bases with no gene match: 6. Germline assignment: CDR1 SGHNT and CDR2 YYREEE (reference sequence). CDR3 protein: CASSLGQGGNEKLFF. The CDR3, as DNA: TGTGCCAGCAGCCTGGGACAGGGTGGGAATGAAAAACTGTTTTTT.

The chain links TRBV19 to TRBJ1-6; unclear D gene. Trimming took off 2 bases at V and 6 bases at J, with 14 bases between the two ends. The CDR3 spans 16 residues. Germline lookup yields CDR1 LNHDA and CDR2 SQIVND (reference sequence). This CDR3 reads CASSITLETINSPLHF. As DNA, the CDR3 is TGTGCCAGTAGTATAACCCTTGAGACTATTAATTCACCCCTCCACTTT.

The rearrangement joins TRBV6-5 to TRBJ1-4; weak D call: TRBD1 (6 bases). CDR1 MNHEY and CDR2 SVGAGI come from the germline V gene. V was trimmed by 0 bases and J by 0 bases, leaving 8 bases between them. There are 16 residues in the CDR3. DNA for the CDR3: TGTGCCAGCAGTTACTCAGGGGGTGCAACTAATGAAAAACTGTTTTTT. Its protein is CASSYSGGATNEKLFF.

The V and J genes are TRBV27 and TRBJ1-5; maybe TRBD1 (6 bases). The germline gives CDR1 MNHEY, CDR2 SMNVEV (reference sequence). This CDR3 has 12 amino acids. In DNA, the CDR3 is TGTGCTTCTAGGCGGGGGCAACAGCCCCAGCATTTT. Encoded protein: CASRRGQQPQHF.

The chain joins TRBV7-9 to TRBJ2-2, with no clear D. Germline-derived CDR1 and CDR2 are SEHNR and FQNEAQ (reference sequence). The CDR3 spans 14 residues. V dropped 1 base and J dropped 1 base, with 4 bases sitting between them. The CDR3 DNA sequence: TGTGCCAGCAGCTTAGTCAGGAACACCGGGGAGCTGTTTTTT. Its translation: CASSLVRNTGELFF.

The gene calls are TRBV2 and TRBJ2-5; D unresolved. CDR1 is SNHLY and CDR2 is FYNNEI in the germline V gene. The CDR3 covers 14 residues. V was pared by 4 bases and J by 1 base, with 10 bases between. The CDR3 here is CASSVSTVQETQYF. CDR3 in DNA: TGTGCCAGCAGTGTTTCCACAGTCCAAGAGACCCAGTACTTC.

The gene calls are TRBV11-1 and TRBJ2-6, with D perhaps TRBD2 (5 bases). This CDR3 is built from 15 residues. Germline values: CDR1 SGHAT, CDR2 FQDESV (reference sequence). V lost 4 bases and J 4 bases, leaving 11 bases between the germline ends. The CDR3 here is CASSSERAGANVLTF. The CDR3 DNA reads TGTGCCAGCAGCTCCGAGAGGGCCGGGGCCAACGTCCTGACTTTC.

The chain carries TRBV11-1 and TRBJ1-1, with 7 bases fitting TRBD1. Looked up from germline, CDR1 is SGHAT and CDR2 is FQDESV (reference sequence). Losses at the gene ends were 2 bases for V and 3 bases for J; bases not matched to a gene: 6. CDR3 length: 15 residues. DNA for the CDR3: TGTGCCAGCAGCTTATTGGGACAGCTCTACACTGAAGCTTTCTTT. Its protein product is CASSLLGQLYTEAFF.

This rearrangement joins TRBV14 to TRBJ1-3; D uncertain. The germline V gene encodes CDR1 SGHDN and CDR2 FVKESK. The CDR3 is made up of 14 amino acids. The germline V and J ends were trimmed by 4 bases and 0 bases, with 7 bases remaining between them. The CDR3 sequence is CASSLSNSGNTIYF. CDR3 DNA: TGTGCCAGCAGCCTCTCTAACTCTGGAAACACCATATATTTT.

The CDR3 reads CASSRGTTGNTIYF. CDR3 nucleotide sequence: TGCGCCAGCAGCCGCGGGACGACTGGAAACACCATATATTTT. The chain carries TRBV4-1 and TRBJ1-3; the D gene is possibly TRBD1 (5 bases). CDR3 length equals 14 residues. Trimming left V 4 bases short and J 2 bases short, with 9 bases between. The V gene's germline CDR1 is MGHRA and CDR2 YSYEKL.

This clone occurred once. J is TRBJ1-3 and V is TRBV6-5; the D gene is possibly TRBD1 (5 bases). Germline V gives CDR1 MNHEY, CDR2 SVGAGI. Trimming pared 2 bases from V and 0 bases from J, leaving 11 bases between. The CDR3 runs 16 residues. The CDR3 DNA is TGTGCCAGCAGTTACGCGGGGGGACTCTCTGGAAACACCATATATTTT. Translated: CASSYAGGLSGNTIYF.

A few counts support this clone. The J gene is TRBJ1-5, the V gene TRBV19; 8 nucleotides align to TRBD1. Trimming removed 3 bases from V and 6 bases from J; junction bases left unmatched: 4. This CDR3 has 14 residues. The germline V gene has CDR1 LNHDA and CDR2 SQIVND (reference sequence). CDR3 sequence: CASSMTGAGQPQHF. CDR3 DNA: TGTGCCAGTAGTATGACAGGGGCAGGTCAGCCCCAGCATTTT. Looking up the rest from reference TRBV19 and TRBJ1-5 gives the full variable domain: DGGITQSPKYLFRKEGQNVTLSCEQNLNHDAMYWYRQDPGQGLRLIYYSQIVNDFQKGDIAEGYSVSREKKESFPLTVTSAQKNPTAFYLCASSMTGAGQPQHFGDGTRLSIL.

This chain joins TRBV27 and TRBJ2-7; 7 bases agree with TRBD2. Losses at the gene ends were 3 bases for V and 5 bases for J; bases not matched to a gene: 10. CDR1 and CDR2 (germline): MNHEY, SMNVEV (reference sequence). The CDR3 totals 15 residues. CDR3 sequence: CASSFTGPSGDEQYF. Here the CDR3 DNA reads TGTGCCAGCAGTTTCACCGGCCCCAGCGGGGACGAGCAGTACTTC.

The V call is TRBV6-1, the J call TRBJ2-7, with 8 nucleotides matching TRBD2. Per the germline V gene, CDR1 is MNHNS and CDR2 is SASEGT. Losses at the gene ends were 4 bases for V and 3 bases for J; bases not matched to a gene: 5. This CDR3 comprises 14 residues. CDR3 DNA sequence: TGTGCCAGCAGTGTTAGCGGGGAACTCTACGAGCAGTACTTC. Encoded protein: CASSVSGELYEQYF.

This chain links TRBV5-5 with TRBJ1-2; no firm D call. V was cut by 4 bases and J by 2 bases, with 12 bases left in between. The CDR3 totals 14 residues. CDR1 and CDR2 from the germline V gene are SGHKS and YYEKEE (reference sequence). As DNA, the CDR3 is TGTGCCAGCAGCCCCGTCACAGAAAACTATGGCTACACCTTC. Translated, it gives CASSPVTENYGYTF.

The chain employs TRBV6-1 and TRBJ2-7; 9 bases agree with TRBD1. Germline CDR1 reads MNHNS; CDR2 reads SASEGT. The CDR3 covers 14 residues. V was clipped by 6 bases and J by 4 bases; unmatched bases: 7. This CDR3 reads CASRRTGAVYEQYF. As DNA, the CDR3 is TGTGCCAGCAGACGGACAGGGGCCGTATACGAGCAGTACTTC.

This sequence joins TRBV7-2 and TRBJ2-5; tentative D call: TRBD1 (6 bases). The CDR3 sequence is 13 residues long. The V and J ends lost 5 bases and 5 bases respectively, with 12 bases between them. CDR1 SGHTA and CDR2 FQGNSA come from the germline V gene. CDR3 coding DNA: TGTGCCAGCAGCCCTACAGGGTGGGAGACCCAGTACTTC. Translating gives CASSPTGWETQYF.

The CDR3 spells CASSFISGENEQFF. In DNA, the CDR3 is TGTGCCAGCAGTTTCATTAGCGGGGAGAATGAGCAGTTCTTC. V and J are TRBV6-6 and TRBJ2-1; 8 bases fit TRBD2. The V and J ends lost 4 bases and 7 bases, in that order; junction bases with no gene match: 6. The CDR3 contains 14 residues. CDR1 MNHNY and CDR2 SVGAGI come from the germline V gene (reference sequence).

This chain connects TRBV9 to TRBJ2-2, with a possible D match to TRBD2 (7 bases). The CDR3 contains 16 residues. The germline gives CDR1 SGDLS, CDR2 YYNGEE. Trimming cost V 1 base and J 1 base, with 11 bases left between them. For the CDR3, the DNA is TGTGCCAGCAGCGTATCCGGGGGGCAGAACACCGGGGAGCTGTTTTTT. As protein: CASSVSGGQNTGELFF. Full variable domain (missing parts from reference TRBV9 and TRBJ2-2): DSGVTQTPKHLITATGQRVTLRCSPRSGDLSVYWYQQSLDQGLQFLIQYYNGEERAKGNILERFSAQQFPDLHSELNLSSLELGDSALYFCASSVSGGQNTGELFFGEGSRLTVL.

This clone was picked up one time. This rearrangement joins TRBV19 to TRBJ2-1; possible D gene TRBD1, 5 bases. Germline CDR1 reads LNHDA; CDR2 reads SQIVND (reference sequence). The CDR3 extends over 15 amino acids. Trimming shortened V by 4 bases and J by 0 bases, and 10 bases separated the two germline ends. CDR3 region: CASSTTASSYNEQFF. The CDR3 coding sequence is TGTGCCAGTAGTACGACAGCGAGCTCCTACAATGAGCAGTTCTTC.

This sequence joins TRBV5-4 and TRBJ2-1; D gene unclear. CDR3 length equals 13 residues. V lost 4 bases, J lost 10 bases, and 15 bases lay in between. Germline V gene data show CDR1 as SGHNT and CDR2 as YYREEE (reference sequence). The CDR3 region has the DNA TGTGCCAGCAGCCCTCCGACTTCCTCAGAGCAGTTCTTC. The encoded protein is CASSPPTSSEQFF.

V is TRBV5-5 and J is TRBJ1-2; D unresolved. Between the trimmed V and J ends, which lost 1 base and 8 bases, there was a span of 9 bases. This CDR3 region has 12 residues. Germline V gene sequence: CDR1 SGHKS, CDR2 YYEKEE (reference sequence). CDR3 residues: CASSLQFIGYTF. CDR3 nucleotides: TGTGCCAGCAGCTTGCAGTTTATAGGCTACACCTTC.

The chain combines TRBV15 with TRBJ1-2, with 9 bases that match TRBD1. The trim removed 2 bases at V and 12 bases at J, leaving 4 bases unmatched. The germline V gene encodes CDR1 LNHNV and CDR2 YYDKDF (reference sequence). This CDR3 is built from 12 residues. The DNA of the CDR3 is TGTGCCACCAGCAGAACAGGGGGCCTCCACACCTTC. Residues: CATSRTGGLHTF. Using reference TRBV15 and TRBJ1-2 for the parts outside the CDR3, the full variable domain is DAMVIQNPRYQVTQFGKPVTLSCSQTLNHNVMYWYQQKSSQAPKLLFHYYDKDFNNEADTPDNFQSRRPNTSFCFLDIRSPGLGDTAMYLCATSRTGGLHTFGSGTRLTVV.

A single count supports this clone. The chain links TRBV11-3 to TRBJ2-7; 7 nucleotides match TRBD1. V dropped 5 bases and J dropped 4; count of bases not matched to a gene: 17. The germline V gene has CDR1 SGHNT and CDR2 YENEEA. The CDR3 sequence is 17 residues long. Here the CDR3 DNA reads TGTGCCAGCAGCGAACGGACAGGCCTCGATATTCGGTACGAGCAGTACTTC. Protein: CASSERTGLDIRYEQYF.

The chain links TRBV2 to TRBJ2-7, with D perhaps matching TRBD2 (6 bases). V was clipped by 6 bases and J by 0 bases, with 12 bases between them. The CDR3 totals 14 residues. Germline values: CDR1 SNHLY, CDR2 FYNNEI. The CDR3: CASRERTNSYEQYF. In DNA form, the CDR3 reads TGTGCCAGCAGGGAGAGGACTAACTCCTACGAGCAGTACTTC.

There are a few counts of this clone. The rearrangement joins TRBV16 to TRBJ1-1; D gene uncertain. Germline V gene sequence: CDR1 KGHSY, CDR2 FQNENV. The CDR3 consists of 14 residues. Trimming stripped 2 bases from V and 4 bases from J, with 11 bases between. The CDR3 bases are TGTGCCAGCAGCCAACGTATGGGGAGCACTGAAGCTTTCTTT. This sequence encodes CASSQRMGSTEAFF. Looking up the rest from reference TRBV16 and TRBJ1-1 gives the full variable domain: GEEVAQTPKHLVRGEGQKAKLYCAPIKGHSYVFWYQQVLKNEFKFLISFQNENVFDETGMPKERFSAKCLPNSPCSLEIQATKLEDSAVYFCASSQRMGSTEAFFGQGTRLTVV.

This clone showed up just once. This chain links TRBV4-3 with TRBJ2-2; tentatively, D is TRBD2 (5 bases). The CDR3 is made up of 14 amino acids. The germline V and J ends were trimmed by 4 bases and 1 base, with 7 bases remaining between them. Germline-derived CDR1 and CDR2 are LGHNA and YSLEER. In DNA form, the CDR3 reads TGCGCCAGCAGCCTAGGAGGGAACACCGGGGAGCTGTTTTTT. It codes for CASSLGGNTGELFF.

Here the CDR3 reads CASSLEGNTEAFF. The CDR3 bases are TGTGCCAGCAGTTTAGAGGGGAACACTGAAGCTTTCTTT. The rearrangement links TRBV27 to TRBJ1-1; the D is unclear. CDR1 is MNHEY, CDR2 SMNVEV, per germline (reference sequence). Trimming took 2 bases from V and 1 from J, leaving 5 bases between them. The CDR3 is made up of 13 amino acids.

The J gene is TRBJ2-3, the V gene TRBV4-3, with 11 bases that match TRBD2. The germline CDR1 and CDR2 sequences are LGHNA and YSLEER. The J segment lost 4 bases and the V segment lost 2 bases, leaving 5 bases of the junction unmatched. CDR3 length equals 16 residues. CDR3: CASSQIISGGADTQYF. For the CDR3, the DNA is TGCGCCAGCAGCCAAATAATTAGCGGGGGGGCAGATACGCAGTATTTT.